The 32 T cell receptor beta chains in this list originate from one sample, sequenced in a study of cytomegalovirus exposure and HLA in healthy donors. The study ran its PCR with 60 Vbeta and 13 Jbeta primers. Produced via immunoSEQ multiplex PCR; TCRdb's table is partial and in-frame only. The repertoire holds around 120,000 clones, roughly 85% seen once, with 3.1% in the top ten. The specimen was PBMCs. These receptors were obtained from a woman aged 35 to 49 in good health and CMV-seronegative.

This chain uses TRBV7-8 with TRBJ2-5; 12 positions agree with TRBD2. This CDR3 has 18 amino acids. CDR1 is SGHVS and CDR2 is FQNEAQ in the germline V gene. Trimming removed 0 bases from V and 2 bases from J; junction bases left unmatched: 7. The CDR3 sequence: CASSLARTSGGSQETQYF. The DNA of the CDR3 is TGTGCCAGCAGCTTAGCACGAACTAGCGGGGGGTCACAAGAGACCCAGTACTTC.

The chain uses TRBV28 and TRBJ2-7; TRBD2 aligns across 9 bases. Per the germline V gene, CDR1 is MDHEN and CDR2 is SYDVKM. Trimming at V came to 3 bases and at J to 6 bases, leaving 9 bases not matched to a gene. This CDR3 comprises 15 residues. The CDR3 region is CASSFGHSGSGEQYF. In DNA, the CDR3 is TGTGCCAGCAGTTTCGGCCATAGCGGGAGCGGCGAGCAGTACTTC.

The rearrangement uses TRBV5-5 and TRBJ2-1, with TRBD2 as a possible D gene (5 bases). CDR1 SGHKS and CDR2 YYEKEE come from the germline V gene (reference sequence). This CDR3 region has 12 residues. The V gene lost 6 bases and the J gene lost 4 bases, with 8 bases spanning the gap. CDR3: CASTREYNEQFF. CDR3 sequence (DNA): TGTGCCAGCACCCGGGAATACAATGAGCAGTTCTTC.

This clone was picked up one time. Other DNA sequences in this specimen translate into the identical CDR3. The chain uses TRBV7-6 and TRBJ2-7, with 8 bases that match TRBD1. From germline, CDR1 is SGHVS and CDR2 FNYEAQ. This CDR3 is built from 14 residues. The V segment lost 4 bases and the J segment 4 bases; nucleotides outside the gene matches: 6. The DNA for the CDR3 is TGTGCCAGCAGCTCCGGACAGGGCCGGTACGAGCAGTACTTC. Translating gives CASSSGQGRYEQYF.

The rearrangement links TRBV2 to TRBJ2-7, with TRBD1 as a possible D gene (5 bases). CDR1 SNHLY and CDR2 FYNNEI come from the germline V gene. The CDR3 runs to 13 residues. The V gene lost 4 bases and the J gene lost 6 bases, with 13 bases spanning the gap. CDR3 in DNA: TGTGCCAGCAGTGCTACCAGGGTTGCCGAGCAGTACTTC. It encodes CASSATRVAEQYF.

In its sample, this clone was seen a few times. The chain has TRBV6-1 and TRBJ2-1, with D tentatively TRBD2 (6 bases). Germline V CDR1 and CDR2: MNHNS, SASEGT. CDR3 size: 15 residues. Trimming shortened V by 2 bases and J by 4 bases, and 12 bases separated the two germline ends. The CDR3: CASSERLEGYNEQFF. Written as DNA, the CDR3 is TGTGCCAGCAGTGAAAGGTTGGAGGGATACAATGAGCAGTTCTTC.

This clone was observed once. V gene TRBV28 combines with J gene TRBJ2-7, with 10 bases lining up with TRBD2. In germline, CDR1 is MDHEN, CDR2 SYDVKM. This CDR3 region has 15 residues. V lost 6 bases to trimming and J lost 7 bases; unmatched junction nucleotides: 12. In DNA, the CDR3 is TGTGCCAGCAGCTCTAGCGGGAGCCCCGTGGTAGAGCAGTACTTC. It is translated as CASSSSGSPVVEQYF.

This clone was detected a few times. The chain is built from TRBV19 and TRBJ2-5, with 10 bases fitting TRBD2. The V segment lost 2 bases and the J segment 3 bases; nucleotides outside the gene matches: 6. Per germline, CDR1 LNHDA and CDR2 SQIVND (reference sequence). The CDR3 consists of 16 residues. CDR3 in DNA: TGTGCCAGTAGTATATTCGCTAGCGGGGGAGAAGAGACCCAGTACTTC. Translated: CASSIFASGGEETQYF.

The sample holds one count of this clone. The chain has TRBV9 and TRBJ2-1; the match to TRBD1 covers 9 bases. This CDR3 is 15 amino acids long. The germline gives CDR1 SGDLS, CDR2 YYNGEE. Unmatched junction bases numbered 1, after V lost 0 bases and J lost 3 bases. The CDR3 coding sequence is TGTGCCAGCAGCGTAGGGGACAGGGTCTACAATGAGCAGTTCTTC. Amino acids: CASSVGDRVYNEQFF.

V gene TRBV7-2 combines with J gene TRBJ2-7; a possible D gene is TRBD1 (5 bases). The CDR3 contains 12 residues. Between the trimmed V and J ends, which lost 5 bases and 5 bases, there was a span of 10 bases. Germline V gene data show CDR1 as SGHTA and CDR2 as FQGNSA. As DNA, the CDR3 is TGTGCCAGCAGCAAAGGGGCCAACGAGCAGTACTTC. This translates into CASSKGANEQYF.

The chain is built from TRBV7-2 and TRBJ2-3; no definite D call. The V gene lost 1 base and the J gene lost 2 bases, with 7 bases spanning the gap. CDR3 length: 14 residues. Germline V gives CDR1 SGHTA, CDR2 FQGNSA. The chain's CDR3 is CASSLGLYTDTQYF. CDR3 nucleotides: TGTGCCAGCAGCTTAGGGCTTTACACAGATACGCAGTATTTT.

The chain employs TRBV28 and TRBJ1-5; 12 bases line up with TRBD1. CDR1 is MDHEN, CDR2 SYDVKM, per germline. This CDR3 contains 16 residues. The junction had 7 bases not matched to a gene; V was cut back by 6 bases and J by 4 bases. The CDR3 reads CASSPRGQGANQPQHF. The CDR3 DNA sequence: TGTGCCAGCAGCCCCCGGGGACAGGGGGCTAATCAGCCCCAGCATTTT.

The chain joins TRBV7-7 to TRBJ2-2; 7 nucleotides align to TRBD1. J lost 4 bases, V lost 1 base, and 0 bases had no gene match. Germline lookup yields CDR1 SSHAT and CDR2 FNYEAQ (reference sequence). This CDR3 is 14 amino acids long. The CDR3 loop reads CASSLGDSTGELFF. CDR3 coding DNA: TGTGCCAGCAGCTTAGGGGACAGCACCGGGGAGCTGTTTTTT.

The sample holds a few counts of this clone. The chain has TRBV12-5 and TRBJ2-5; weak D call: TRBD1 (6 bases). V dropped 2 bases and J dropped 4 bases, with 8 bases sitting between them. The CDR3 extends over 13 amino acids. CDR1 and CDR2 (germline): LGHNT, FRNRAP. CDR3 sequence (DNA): TGTGCTAGTGGTTTGAGGGGGATAGAGACCCAGTACTTC. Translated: CASGLRGIETQYF.

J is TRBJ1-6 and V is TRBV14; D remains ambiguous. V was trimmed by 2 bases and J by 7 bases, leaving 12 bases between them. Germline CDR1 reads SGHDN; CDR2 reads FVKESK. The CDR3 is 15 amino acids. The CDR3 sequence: CASSQLEGRNSPLHF. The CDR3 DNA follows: TGTGCCAGCAGCCAATTGGAGGGTCGGAATTCACCCCTCCACTTT.

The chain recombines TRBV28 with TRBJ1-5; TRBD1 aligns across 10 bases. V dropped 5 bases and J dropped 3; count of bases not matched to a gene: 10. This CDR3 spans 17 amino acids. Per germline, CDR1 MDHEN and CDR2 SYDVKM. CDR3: CASSPPLGTGDNQPQHF. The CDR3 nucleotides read TGTGCCAGCAGTCCACCTCTCGGGACAGGGGACAATCAGCCCCAGCATTTT.

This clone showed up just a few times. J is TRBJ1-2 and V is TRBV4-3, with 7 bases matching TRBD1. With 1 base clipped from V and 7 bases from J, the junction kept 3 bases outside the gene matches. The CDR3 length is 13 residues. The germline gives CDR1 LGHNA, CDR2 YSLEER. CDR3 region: CASSQGQGGGYTF. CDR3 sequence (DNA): TGCGCCAGCAGCCAAGGACAGGGAGGTGGCTACACCTTC.

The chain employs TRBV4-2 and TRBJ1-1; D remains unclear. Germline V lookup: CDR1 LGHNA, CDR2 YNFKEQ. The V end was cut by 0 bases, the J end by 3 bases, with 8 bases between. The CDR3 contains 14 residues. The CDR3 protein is CASSQEREDTEAFF. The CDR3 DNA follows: TGTGCCAGCAGCCAAGAAAGGGAGGACACTGAAGCTTTCTTT.

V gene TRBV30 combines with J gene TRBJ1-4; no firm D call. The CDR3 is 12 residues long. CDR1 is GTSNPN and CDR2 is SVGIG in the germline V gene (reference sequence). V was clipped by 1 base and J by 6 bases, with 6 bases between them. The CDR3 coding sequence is TGTGCCTGGAGTGATACACATGAAAAACTGTTTTTT. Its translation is CAWSDTHEKLFF. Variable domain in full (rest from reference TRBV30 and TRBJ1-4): SQTIHQWPATLVQPVGSPLSLECTVEGTSNPNLYWYRQAAGRGLQLLFYSVGIGQISSEVPQNLSASRPQDRQFILSSKKLLLSDSGFYLCAWSDTHEKLFFGSGTQLSVL.

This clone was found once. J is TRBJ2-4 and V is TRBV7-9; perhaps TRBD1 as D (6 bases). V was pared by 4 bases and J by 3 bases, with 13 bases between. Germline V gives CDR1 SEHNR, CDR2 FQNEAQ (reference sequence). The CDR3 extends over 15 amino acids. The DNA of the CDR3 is TGTGCCAGCAGCTCCAGGGGTGGAGGCAAAAACATTCAGTACTTC. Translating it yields CASSSRGGGKNIQYF.

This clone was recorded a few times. CDR3 sequence reads: CASTGGANTIYF. The CDR3, as DNA: TGTGCCAGCACCGGGGGGGCGAACACCATATATTTT. This chain connects TRBV7-9 to TRBJ1-3; D is perhaps TRBD1 (6 bases). Looked up from germline, CDR1 is SEHNR and CDR2 is FQNEAQ (reference sequence). V shed 7 bases and J shed 7 bases, with 11 bases lying between them. This CDR3 contains 12 residues.

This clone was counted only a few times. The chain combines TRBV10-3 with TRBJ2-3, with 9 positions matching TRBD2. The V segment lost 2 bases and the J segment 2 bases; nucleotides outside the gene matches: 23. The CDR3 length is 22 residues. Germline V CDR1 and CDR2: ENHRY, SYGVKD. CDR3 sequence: CAISEPTTGLAKQGAYTDTQYF. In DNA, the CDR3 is TGTGCCATCAGTGAGCCAACGACCGGACTAGCGAAACAAGGAGCCTACACAGATACGCAGTATTTT.

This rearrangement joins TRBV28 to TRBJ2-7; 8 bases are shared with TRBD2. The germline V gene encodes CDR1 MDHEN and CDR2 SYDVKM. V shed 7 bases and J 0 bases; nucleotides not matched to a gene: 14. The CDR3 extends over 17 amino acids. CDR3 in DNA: TGTGCCAGCACTATATCTCCCGGGGGGGCAGACTCCTACGAGCAGTACTTC. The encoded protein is CASTISPGGADSYEQYF.

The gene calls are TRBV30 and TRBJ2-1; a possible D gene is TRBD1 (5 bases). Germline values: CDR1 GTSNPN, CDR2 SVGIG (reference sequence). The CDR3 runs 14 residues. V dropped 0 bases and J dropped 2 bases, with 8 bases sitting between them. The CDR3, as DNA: TGTGCCTGGAGTGTAGGGGTTACCTACAATGAGCAGTTCTTC. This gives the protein CAWSVGVTYNEQFF.

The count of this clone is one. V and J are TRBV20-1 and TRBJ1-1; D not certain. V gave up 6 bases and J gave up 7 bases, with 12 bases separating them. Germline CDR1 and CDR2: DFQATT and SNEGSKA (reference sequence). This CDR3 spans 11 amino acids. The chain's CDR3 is CSAETAGEAFF. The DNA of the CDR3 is TGCAGTGCCGAGACGGCGGGTGAAGCTTTCTTT.

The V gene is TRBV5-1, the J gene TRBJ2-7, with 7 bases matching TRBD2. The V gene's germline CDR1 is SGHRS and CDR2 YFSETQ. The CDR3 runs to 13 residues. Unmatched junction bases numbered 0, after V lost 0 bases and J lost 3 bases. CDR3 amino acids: CASSLVAGYEQYF. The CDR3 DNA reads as TGCGCCAGCAGCTTGGTAGCGGGCTACGAGCAGTACTTC.

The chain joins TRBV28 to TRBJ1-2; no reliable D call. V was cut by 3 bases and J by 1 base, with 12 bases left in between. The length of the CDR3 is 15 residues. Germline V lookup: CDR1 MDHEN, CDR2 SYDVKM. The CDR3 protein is CASSFGGQDNYGYTF. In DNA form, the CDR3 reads TGTGCCAGCAGTTTTGGTGGGCAGGATAACTATGGCTACACCTTC.

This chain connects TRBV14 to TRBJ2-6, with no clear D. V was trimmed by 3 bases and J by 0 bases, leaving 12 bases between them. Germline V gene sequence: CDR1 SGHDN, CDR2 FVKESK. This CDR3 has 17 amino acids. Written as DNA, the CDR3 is TGTGCCAGCAGCCAGACTGTTCGAGGCTCTGGGGCCAACGTCCTGACTTTC. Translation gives CASSQTVRGSGANVLTF.

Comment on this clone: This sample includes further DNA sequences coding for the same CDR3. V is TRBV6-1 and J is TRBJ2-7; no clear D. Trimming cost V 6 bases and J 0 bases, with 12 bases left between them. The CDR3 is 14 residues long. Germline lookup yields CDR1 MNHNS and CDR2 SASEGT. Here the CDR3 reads CASRRLADSYEQYF. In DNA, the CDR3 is TGTGCCAGCAGGAGACTGGCGGACTCCTACGAGCAGTACTTC.

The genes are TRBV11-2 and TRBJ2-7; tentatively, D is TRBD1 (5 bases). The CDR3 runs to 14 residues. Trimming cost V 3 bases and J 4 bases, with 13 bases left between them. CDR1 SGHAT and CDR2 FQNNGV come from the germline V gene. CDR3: CASSLNPRDYEQYF. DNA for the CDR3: TGTGCCAGCAGCTTGAACCCCAGGGATTACGAGCAGTACTTC.

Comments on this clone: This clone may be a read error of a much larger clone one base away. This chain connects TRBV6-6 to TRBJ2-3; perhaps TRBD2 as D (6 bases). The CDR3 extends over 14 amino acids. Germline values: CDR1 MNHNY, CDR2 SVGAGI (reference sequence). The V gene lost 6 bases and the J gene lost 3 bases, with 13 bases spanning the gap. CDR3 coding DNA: TGTGCCAGCAGCCCTGGCGGGGTGACAGATACGCAGTATTTT. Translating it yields CASSPGGVTDTQYF.

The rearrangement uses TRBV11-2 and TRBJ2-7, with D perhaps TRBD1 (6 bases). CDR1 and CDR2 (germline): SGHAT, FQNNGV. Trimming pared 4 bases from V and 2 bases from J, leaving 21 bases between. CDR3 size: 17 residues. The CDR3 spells CASSSERNGQLAYEQYF. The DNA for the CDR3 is TGTGCCAGCAGCTCAGAACGTAATGGACAGCTAGCCTACGAGCAGTACTTC. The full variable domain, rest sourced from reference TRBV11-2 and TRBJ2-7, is EAGVAQSPRYKIIEKRQSVAFWCNPISGHATLYWYQQILGQGPKLLIQFQNNGVVDDSQLPKDRFSAERLKGVDSTLKIQPAKLEDSAVYLCASSSERNGQLAYEQYFGPGTRLTVT.